This passage covers 23 T cell receptor beta chains from one sample sequenced in a study of blood T cells in healthy people across ages (dated by TCRdb to about 2015). The library was built by means of 5' RACE. The sequencer was an Illumina HiSeq 2500. A second PCR of about 7 to 12 cycles was performed with a sample-barcoded 5' primer and a J-beta primer mix. TCRdb handled the public reads itself, with Q25 trimming in fastp and clone calling in MiXCR, and kept productive beta chains. Each CDR3 protein appears once, grouped with its most common genes and DNA. The sample yields hundreds of thousands of distinct CDR3 sequences; under 65% were counted once. Approximately 15% of the sample goes to the ten largest clones. Sequenced material: blood. These TCRs come from a woman of 80 years or more in good health.

The chain recombines TRBV20-1 with TRBJ1-6, with D perhaps matching TRBD1 (5 bases). CDR1 DFQATT and CDR2 SNEGSKA come from the germline V gene (reference sequence). The CDR3 runs 15 residues. The V end was cut by 0 bases, the J end by 8 bases, with 14 bases between. The CDR3 bases are TGCAGTGCTAGAGATAGAAGGGGAGGGGATTCACCCCTCCACTTT. Translated, it gives CSARDRRGGDSPLHF.

In its sample, this clonotype was seen a few times. The gene calls are TRBV6-6 and TRBJ2-7; 10 bases map to TRBD1. The CDR3 spans 14 residues. The germline V gene has CDR1 MNHNY and CDR2 SVGAGI (reference sequence). V shed 7 bases, J shed 0 bases, and the junction held 3 bases outside the gene matches. This chain's CDR3 is CASKGQGSSYEQYF. CDR3 DNA sequence: TGTGCCAGCAAGGGACAGGGGTCCTCCTACGAGCAGTACTTC.

This clonotype has ten or more counts. V usage is TRBV4-2 and J usage is TRBJ2-5, with 8 bases fitting TRBD2. CDR1 is LGHNA and CDR2 is YNFKEQ in the germline V gene. The CDR3 totals 16 residues. J lost 1 base, V lost 0 bases, and 4 bases had no gene match. The CDR3 reads CASSQERREGQETQYF. CDR3 DNA: TGTGCCAGCAGCCAAGAACGTCGGGAGGGCCAAGAGACCCAGTACTTC.

The table lists this clonotype with a few counts. This chain joins TRBV7-9 and TRBJ2-3; D remains unclear. V shed 3 bases and J shed 0 bases, with 19 bases lying between them. Germline lookup yields CDR1 SEHNR and CDR2 FQNEAQ (reference sequence). The CDR3 length is 18 residues. The CDR3 is CASSLMGWADPSTDTQYF. CDR3 nucleotides: TGTGCCAGCAGCTTGATGGGTTGGGCGGACCCTAGCACAGATACGCAGTATTTT.

This clonotype was seen only a few times. The chain carries TRBV7-9 and TRBJ2-1; D is undetermined. This CDR3 has 11 amino acids. Per the germline V gene, CDR1 is SEHNR and CDR2 is FQNEAQ (reference sequence). V was clipped by 4 bases and J by 13 bases, with 11 bases between them. The CDR3 nucleotides read TGTGCCAGCAGCTCCACTGAGACCCAGTTCTTC. Translating it yields CASSSTETQFF.

The chain couples TRBV7-9 to TRBJ2-1, with D possibly TRBD2 on 5 matching bases. The CDR3 is 15 residues long. CDR1 and CDR2 from the germline V gene are SEHNR and FQNEAQ (reference sequence). The V and J ends lost 0 bases and 3 bases respectively, with 9 bases between them. The CDR3 DNA follows: TGTGCCAGCAGCTTAGCGGACTTCCTCTACAATGAGCAGTTCTTC. Translated: CASSLADFLYNEQFF.

In regard to this clonotype: A single base separates this from a much larger clone, so it may be a read error. The chain joins TRBV9 to TRBJ2-1; D is perhaps TRBD2 (6 bases). The tail of the sequence fits TRBJ2-7 better, so the J call may be wrong. Germline V gene sequence: CDR1 SGDLS, CDR2 YYNGEE. This CDR3 spans 15 amino acids. For the CDR3, the DNA is TGTGCCAGCAGCGCCACGGGGGAGGACTACAATGAGCAGTACTTC. Translating gives CASSATGEDYNEQYF.

The chain recombines TRBV12-3 or TRBV12-4 with TRBJ1-4; D may be TRBD1 (5 bases). The CDR3 contains 15 residues. Trimming shortened V by 6 bases and J by 4 bases, and 15 bases separated the two germline ends. CDR3 sequence: CASSSLGQFNEKLFF. For the CDR3, the DNA is TGTGCCAGCAGCTCCCTGGGGCAGTTTAATGAAAAACTGTTTTTT.

Comments on this clonotype: The junction departs from the called germline gene at one end, perhaps through a read error. V usage is TRBV15 and J usage is TRBJ1-3; D not resolved. The CDR3 totals 14 residues. Germline V CDR1 and CDR2: LNHNV, YYDKDF (reference sequence). The CDR3: CAISGKLSGNTIYF. In DNA, the CDR3 is TGTGCCATCAGCGGCAAGTTATCTGGAAACACCATATATTTT.

On this clonotype: A read error is possible here, since a much larger clone lies one base away. The V gene is TRBV20-1, the J gene TRBJ2-1, with D possibly matching TRBD2 (6 bases). This CDR3 is built from 14 residues. CDR1 DFQATT and CDR2 SNEGSKA come from the germline V gene (reference sequence). Trimming shortened V by 3 bases and J by 5 bases, and 14 bases separated the two germline ends. The DNA for the CDR3 is TGCAGTGCTAGTAGTAGGACTATTGACAATGAGCAGTTCTTC. Protein sequence: CSASSRTIDNEQFF.

With regard to this clonotype: This clone may be a read error of a much larger clone one base away. CDR3 amino acids: CASTGPQVHDTQYF. The CDR3 DNA reads as TGCGCCAGCACTGGGCCCCAAGTGCATGATACGCAGTATTTT. This chain links TRBV5-1 with TRBJ2-3; no clear D. This CDR3 comprises 14 residues. The V end lost 6 bases, the J end lost 6 bases, and 17 bases lay between the germline ends. Per germline, CDR1 SGHRS and CDR2 YFSETQ.

CDR3 region: CASSQDSRQAHYEQYF. CDR3 bases: TGTGCCAGCAGCCAAGATAGTCGGCAGGCTCACTACGAGCAGTACTTC. This chain uses TRBV14 with TRBJ2-7; D remains ambiguous. Germline CDR1 SGHDN, CDR2 FVKESK. The CDR3 length is 16 residues. V dropped 0 bases and J dropped 3 bases, with 15 bases sitting between them.

This clonotype has ten or more counts. The chain joins TRBV20-1 to TRBJ2-1, with D possibly matching TRBD1 (5 bases). The CDR3 extends over 12 amino acids. Trimming shortened V by 3 bases and J by 10 bases, and 13 bases separated the two germline ends. The V gene's germline CDR1 is DFQATT and CDR2 SNEGSKA (reference sequence). DNA for the CDR3: TGCAGTGCTAGGCAGGGTATTTACGAGCAGTTCTTC. Translating gives CSARQGIYEQFF.

Many counts were recorded for this clonotype. The CDR3 loop is CASGLLAKWDNEQFF. The CDR3 DNA is TGTGCCAGCGGGTTACTAGCAAAATGGGACAATGAGCAGTTCTTC. This chain links TRBV27 with TRBJ2-1; weak D call: TRBD2 (6 bases). Germline values: CDR1 MNHEY, CDR2 SMNVEV (reference sequence). The CDR3 extends over 15 amino acids. V was trimmed by 8 bases and J by 5 bases, leaving 19 bases between them.

In the case of this clonotype: At one of its ends the junction is not consistent with the germline gene, which may arise from a read error. CDR3 region: CASSLVGPSYDYTF. The CDR3 nucleotides read TGCGCCAGCAGCTTGGTAGGGCCGTCCTATGACTACACCTTC. The rearrangement uses TRBV5-1 and TRBJ1-2; D is unclear. Germline CDR1 and CDR2: SGHRS and YFSETQ. The CDR3 is 14 residues long.

A remark on this clonotype: A much larger clone differs from this one at a single base, so this may be a read error. This chain joins TRBV20-1 and TRBJ2-7, with a possible D match to TRBD1 (5 bases). CDR3 size: 13 residues. V dropped 3 bases and J dropped 7 bases, with 16 bases sitting between them. Looked up from germline, CDR1 is DFQATT and CDR2 is SNEGSKA (reference sequence). The CDR3 loop reads CSASGLSDNEQYF. The CDR3 DNA reads as TGCAGTGCTAGCGGGCTTTCGGACAATGAGCAGTACTTC.

The table lists this clonotype with many counts. The chain combines TRBV7-2 with TRBJ1-6; D not resolved. This CDR3 spans 14 amino acids. CDR1 and CDR2 from the germline V gene are SGHTA and FQGNSA. V dropped 5 bases and J dropped 11 bases, with 16 bases sitting between them. CDR3 DNA sequence: TGTGCCAGCAGCACACGAGCTAAGGGTCCACCCCTCCACTTT. It is translated as CASSTRAKGPPLHF.

This chain connects TRBV7-9 to TRBJ2-3; D possibly corresponds to TRBD2 (7 bases). The germline V gene has CDR1 SEHNR and CDR2 FQNEAQ (reference sequence). The length of the CDR3 is 17 residues. V gave up 5 bases and J gave up 2 bases, with 20 bases separating them. In nucleotides, the CDR3 is TGTGCCAGCAGCGGGGGGGGGCAGCGGGGAATCACAGATACGCAGTATTTT. Its translation: CASSGGGQRGITDTQYF.

V and J are TRBV4-3 and TRBJ2-4; 8 bases are a match to TRBD1. Looked up from germline, CDR1 is LGHNA and CDR2 is YSLEER. J gave up 1 base and V 3 bases, and 8 bases lay outside the gene matches. The CDR3 loop spans 17 amino acids. CDR3 bases: TGCGCCAGCAGCCAGGAACCGGACAGGGCCGCCAAAAACATTCAGTACTTC. Translated: CASSQEPDRAAKNIQYF.

The chain uses TRBV18 and TRBJ2-7, with 8 bases identical to TRBD2. The CDR3 consists of 16 residues. Germline values: CDR1 KGHSH, CDR2 LQKENI. The V and J ends lost 0 bases and 4 bases, in that order; junction bases with no gene match: 8. CDR3 bases: TGTGCCAGCTCACCACCAGGACTAGCTAGACAGTACGAGCAGTACTTC. This gives the protein CASSPPGLARQYEQYF.

This sequence joins TRBV4-3 and TRBJ2-3; a possible D gene is TRBD1 (6 bases). V was trimmed by 3 bases and J by 1 base, leaving 20 bases between them. Germline CDR1 LGHNA, CDR2 YSLEER. The CDR3 runs 18 residues. CDR3 DNA: TGCGCCAGCAGCCAGGACGAGTCGACGACAGGCCGCACAGATACGCAGTATTTT. It specifies CASSQDESTTGRTDTQYF.

CDR3 nucleotide sequence: TGCAGCGTTGTTGATTCGACAGGGGGCATGAAGGATGGGGGCTACACCTTC. This codes for CSVVDSTGGMKDGGYTF. This chain joins TRBV29-1 and TRBJ1-2, with TRBD1 matching over 10 bases. This CDR3 has 17 amino acids. Per germline, CDR1 SQVTM and CDR2 ANQGSEA. Trimming removed 4 bases from V and 8 bases from J; junction bases left unmatched: 19. Variable domain in full (rest from reference TRBV29-1 and TRBJ1-2): SAVISQKPSRDICQRGTSLTIQCQVDSQVTMMFWYRQQPGQSLTLIATANQGSEATYESGFVIDKFPISRPNLTFSTLTVSNMSPEDSSIYLCSVVDSTGGMKDGGYTFGSGTRLTVV.

The rearrangement uses TRBV6-6 and TRBJ2-7; TRBD1 matches at 7 bases. This CDR3 has 13 residues. Germline V gene data show CDR1 as MNHNY and CDR2 as SVGAGI (reference sequence). Losses at the gene ends were 6 bases for V and 4 bases for J; bases not matched to a gene: 6. The CDR3 protein is CASRPWDSYEQYF. The CDR3, as DNA: TGTGCCAGCAGACCCTGGGACAGTTACGAGCAGTACTTC.